This passage covers 4 T cell receptor beta chains from one sample sequenced in a study of blood T cell repertoires in COVID-19. The table came from immunoSEQ multiplex PCR; TCRdb's copy has only in-frame clones and leaves some out. Of roughly 250,000 clones listed, 80% to 95% were seen once; the top ten hold 0.8% to 0.95%. Sequenced: peripheral blood. The source of these receptors is a man younger than 45 with COVID-19, enrolled during active disease.

This clone was seen once. V usage is TRBV19 and J usage is TRBJ2-2; 7 nucleotides match TRBD1. The CDR3 contains 15 residues. The germline CDR1 and CDR2 sequences are LNHDA and SQIVND (reference sequence). After removal of 6 bases from V and 5 bases from J, the junction contained 9 bases not matched to a gene. This CDR3 reads CASRTGTALTGELFF. CDR3 coding DNA: TGTGCCAGTAGGACCGGGACAGCATTAACCGGGGAGCTGTTTTTT.

This chain links TRBV5-6 with TRBJ2-2; D unclear. The CDR3 sequence is 13 residues long. Germline CDR1 is SGHDT and CDR2 is YYEEEE. Trimming cost V 1 base and J 4 bases, with 5 bases left between them. For the CDR3, the DNA is TGTGCCAGCAGCTTGTCTTTCACCGGGGAGCTGTTTTTT. It encodes CASSLSFTGELFF.

The chain joins TRBV5-1 to TRBJ1-2; D ambiguous. This CDR3 region has 13 residues. Trimming stripped 2 bases from V and 2 bases from J, with 7 bases between. CDR1 SGHRS and CDR2 YFSETQ come from the germline V gene. CDR3 residues: CASSFGINYGYTF. The CDR3 DNA reads TGCGCCAGCAGCTTCGGGATAAACTATGGCTACACCTTC.

The chain combines TRBV28 with TRBJ1-3, with no clear D. Per the germline V gene, CDR1 is MDHEN and CDR2 is SYDVKM. Trimming stripped 10 bases from V and 0 bases from J, with 16 bases between. This CDR3 region has 15 residues. CDR3 bases: TGTGCCACTCTATCCGGACTGAACTCTGGAAACACCATATATTTT. Protein: CATLSGLNSGNTIYF.